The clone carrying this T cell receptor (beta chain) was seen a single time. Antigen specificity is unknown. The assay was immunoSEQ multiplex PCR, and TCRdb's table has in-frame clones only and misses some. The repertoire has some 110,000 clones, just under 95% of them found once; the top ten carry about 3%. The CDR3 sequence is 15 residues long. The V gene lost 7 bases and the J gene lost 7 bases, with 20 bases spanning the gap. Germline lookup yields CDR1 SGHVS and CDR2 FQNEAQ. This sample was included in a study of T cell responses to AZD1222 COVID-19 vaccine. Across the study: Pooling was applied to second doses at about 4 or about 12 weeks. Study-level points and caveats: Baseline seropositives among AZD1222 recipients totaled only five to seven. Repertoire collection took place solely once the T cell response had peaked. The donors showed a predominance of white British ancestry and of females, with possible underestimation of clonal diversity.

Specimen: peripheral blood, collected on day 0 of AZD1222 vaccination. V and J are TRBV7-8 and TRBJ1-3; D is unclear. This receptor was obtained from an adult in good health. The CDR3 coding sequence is TGTGCCAGCACTCTCCTTACTGGAGGTGGGAACACCATATATTTT. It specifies CASTLLTGGGNTIYF.